A selection of T cell receptor beta chains follows, all from one sample in a study of post-analysis software for immune sequencing data. Each CDR3 protein gets one entry after TCRdb re-called the PCR reads with MiXCR. The sample shows 380,000 or so distinct CDR3 sequences, around a third of them seen only once. Sequencing used blood. Receptor source: a girl between 5 and 17 years old with multiple sclerosis. Each CDR3 is given with its conserved first and last residue. A D gene is named only where the DNA matches it firmly. Size is omitted from some rows. Given values are once, few, many or a class for expanded clones.

j_gene | v_gene | d_gene | abundance | CDR3aa | CDR3nt
TRBJ1-2 | TRBV12-3/TRBV12-4 | NA | NA | CASSTDERNYGYTF | TGTGCCAGCAGCACGGATGAACGTAACTATGGCTACACCTTC
TRBJ2-1 | TRBV4-1 | TRBD2 | few | CASSQVAGGRGEQFF | TGCGCCAGCAGCCAAGTAGCGGGGGGGCGAGGGGAGCAGTTCTTC
TRBJ2-7 | TRBV5-8 | TRBD2 | NA | CASSFRTSGAGYEQYF | TGTGCCAGCAGCTTTAGGACTAGCGGGGCGGGCTACGAGCAGTACTTC
TRBJ1-5 | TRBV10-3 | NA | NA | CAISGEQLNQPQHF | TGTGCCATCAGTGGGGAACAGTTAAATCAGCCCCAGCATTTT
TRBJ2-3 | TRBV29-1 | NA | NA | CSVEKRSGVPDTQYF | TGCAGCGTTGAAAAGCGTAGCGGCGTACCCGATACGCAGTATTTT
TRBJ2-7 | TRBV12-3/TRBV12-4 | TRBD1 | NA | CASSSRQGYYEQYF | TGTGCCAGCAGTTCCCGACAGGGATACTACGAGCAGTACTTC
TRBJ2-3 | TRBV3-1 | NA | NA | CASSSSGVSTDTQYF | TGTGCCAGCAGCTCGTCGGGGGTCAGCACAGATACGCAGTATTTT
TRBJ1-1 | TRBV29-1 | NA | NA | CSVIRASPEAFF | TGCAGCGTTATCCGCGCCTCTCCTGAAGCTTTCTTT
TRBJ1-2 | TRBV20-1 | NA | NA | CSATRGTSNYGYTF | TGCAGTGCCACGAGGGGCACCAGTAACTATGGCTACACCTTC
TRBJ2-7 | TRBV29-1 | NA | few | CSVEGARLYEQYF | TGCAGCGTTGAAGGGGCCAGGCTCTACGAGCAGTACTTC
TRBJ2-7 | TRBV28 | NA | NA | CASSRGQPISYEQYF | TGTGCCAGCAGCCGCGGACAGCCGATCTCCTACGAGCAGTACTTC
TRBJ2-3 | TRBV5-1 | TRBD2 | NA | CASSLQPTSGAINTQYF | TGCGCCAGCAGCTTGCAGCCGACTAGCGGGGCGATTAATACGCAGTATTTT
TRBJ2-5 | TRBV28 | TRBD1 | NA | CASSLSPGTAQETQYF | TGTGCCAGCAGTTTATCTCCTGGGACAGCGCAAGAGACCCAGTACTTC
TRBJ2-7 | TRBV9 | TRBD1 | NA | CASSEWGQGYEQYF | TGTGCCAGCAGCGAGTGGGGACAGGGGTACGAGCAGTACTTC
TRBJ2-1 | TRBV5-1 | NA | NA | CASSFQTETYNEQFF | TGCGCCAGCAGCTTCCAGACCGAGACATACAATGAGCAGTTCTTC
TRBJ1-4 | TRBV7-2 | NA | NA | CATQDKPTNEKLFF | TGTGCCACCCAGGACAAACCAACTAATGAAAAACTGTTTTTT
TRBJ2-1 | TRBV7-2 | TRBD2 | many | CASSPPAGGPNEQFF | TGTGCCAGCAGCCCCCCAGCGGGGGGGCCTAATGAGCAGTTCTTC
TRBJ2-1 | TRBV6-4 | NA | few | CASSAGRYNEQFF | TGTGCCAGCAGTGCGGGGAGGTACAATGAGCAGTTCTTC
TRBJ2-2 | TRBV5-1 | NA | few | CASSLDFTGELFF | TGCGCCAGCAGCTTGGACTTCACCGGGGAGCTGTTTTTT
TRBJ2-1 | TRBV3-1 | NA | many | CASSVTYNEQFF | TGTGCCAGCAGCGTTACCTACAATGAGCAGTTCTTC
TRBJ1-1 | TRBV29-1 | NA | NA | CSVVRGTEAFF | TGCAGCGTTGTGAGGGGCACTGAAGCTTTCTTT
TRBJ2-7 | TRBV11-2 | NA | few | CASSGGQGPFYEQYF | TGTGCCAGCAGCGGGGGGCAGGGGCCCTTTTACGAGCAGTACTTC
TRBJ2-5 | TRBV12-3/TRBV12-4 | NA | NA | CASRKQGFGETQYF | TGTGCCAGCAGGAAACAGGGTTTCGGAGAGACCCAGTACTTC
TRBJ2-3 | TRBV4-3 | TRBD2 | few | CASSQELAVTTDTQYF | TGCGCCAGCAGCCAAGAACTAGCGGTAACCACAGATACGCAGTATTTT
TRBJ2-5 | TRBV29-1 | TRBD2 | NA | CSVEYGTSGGGTQYF | TGCAGCGTTGAATATGGGACTAGCGGGGGGGGGACCCAGTACTTC
TRBJ2-7 | TRBV12-3/TRBV12-4 | TRBD1 | NA | CASSSGQKTYEQYF | TGTGCCAGCAGCTCGGGACAGAAAACCTACGAGCAGTACTTC
TRBJ1-4 | TRBV28 | NA | NA | CASSSGTEVEKLFF | TGTGCCAGTAGTTCCGGGACGGAGGTTGAAAAACTGTTTTTT
TRBJ2-7 | TRBV27 | NA | NA | CASSPAGAYEQYF | TGTGCCAGCAGCCCGGCAGGGGCCTACGAGCAGTACTTC
TRBJ1-1 | TRBV20-1 | NA | NA | CSGDEGRTSEAFF | TGCAGTGGGGACGAAGGGAGAACATCTGAAGCTTTCTTT
TRBJ2-1 | TRBV5-1 | TRBD2 | NA | CASNEGGLAGVNEQFF | TGCGCCAGCAACGAAGGCGGACTAGCGGGAGTTAATGAGCAGTTCTTC
TRBJ2-5 | TRBV20-1 | TRBD2 | few | CSATGASGGPYQETQYF | TGCAGTGCCACCGGGGCTAGCGGGGGCCCGTACCAAGAGACCCAGTACTTC
TRBJ2-5 | TRBV7-9 | NA | once | CASRSKGVETQYF | TGTGCCAGCAGGTCCAAGGGCGTCGAGACCCAGTACTTC
TRBJ2-7 | TRBV4-1 | NA | few | CASSRTQGNEQYF | TGCGCCAGCAGCCGAACACAGGGAAACGAGCAGTACTTC